The subject of this entry is one T cell receptor beta chain. The method was immunoSEQ multiplex PCR; TCRdb's version includes in-frame clones alone and lacks a portion of them. The sample lists 30,000 to 40,000 clones; over 65% were seen once. The V end lost 3 bases, the J end lost 1 base, and 3 bases lay between the germline ends. Germline V gene data show CDR1 as DFQATT and CDR2 as SNEGSKA (reference sequence). The CDR3 is made up of 11 amino acids. The record originates from a study of STAT5B mutations in CD4+ large granular lymphocyte leukemia. The rearrangement uses TRBV20-1 and TRBJ2-5; D ambiguous. The material sequenced was CD4+ T cells from blood buffy coats. This clonotype was sampled from a human donor in good health. The CDR3 region has the DNA TGCAGTGCTAGGATCCAAGAGACCCAGTACTTC. This translates into CSARIQETQYF.